What follows are 20 T cell receptor beta chains derived from one specimen sequenced in a study of cytomegalovirus exposure and HLA in healthy donors. Measured with immunoSEQ multiplex PCR; TCRdb has only the in-frame clones, and not every one. The repertoire includes some 90,000 clones, over 75% of them detected once, and 5.5% to 7% sits in the top ten. The sequenced material came from PBMCs. The receptors here all came from a man between 18 and 29 years old in good health and CMV-seropositive.

The chain uses TRBV2 and TRBJ1-2, with no clear D. V dropped 8 bases and J dropped 0 bases, with 7 bases sitting between them. The CDR3 totals 12 residues. Per the germline V gene, CDR1 is SNHLY and CDR2 is FYNNEI. CDR3 nucleotides: TGTGCCAGCGAAGGAGCTAACTATGGCTACACCTTC. Its translation: CASEGANYGYTF. Using reference TRBV2 and TRBJ1-2 for the parts outside the CDR3, the full variable domain is EPEVTQTPSHQVTQMGQEVILRCVPISNHLYFYWYRQILGQKVEFLVSFYNNEISEKSEIFDDQFSVERPDGSNFTLKIRSTKLEDSAMYFCASEGANYGYTFGSGTRLTVV.

This chain links TRBV5-1 with TRBJ2-7, with a weak D call TRBD2 (5 bases). Germline assignment: CDR1 SGHRS and CDR2 YFSETQ. The CDR3 is 14 residues long. Trimming shortened V by 0 bases and J by 4 bases, and 11 bases separated the two germline ends. The CDR3: CASSLGGGRYEQYF. Here the CDR3 DNA reads TGCGCCAGCAGCTTGGGGGGTGGGAGATACGAGCAGTACTTC.

The chain has TRBV5-1 and TRBJ2-4, with TRBD1 as a possible D gene (5 bases). CDR3 length equals 14 residues. Trimming cost V 1 base and J 3 bases, with 8 bases left between them. Germline-derived CDR1 and CDR2 are SGHRS and YFSETQ. CDR3 bases: TGCGCCAGCAGCTTGTTAGACAGCAAAAACATTCAGTACTTC. Translating gives CASSLLDSKNIQYF. Complete variable domain (other parts from reference TRBV5-1 and TRBJ2-4): KAGVTQTPRYLIKTRGQQVTLSCSPISGHRSVSWYQQTPGQGLQFLFEYFSETQRNKGNFPGRFSGRQFSNSRSEMNVSTLELGDSALYLCASSLLDSKNIQYFGAGTRLSVL.

This clone showed up just a few times. This chain uses TRBV6-5 with TRBJ1-1; 8 positions agree with TRBD1. The CDR3 extends over 14 amino acids. V lost 2 bases, J lost 8 bases, and 7 bases stayed unmatched. Germline lookup yields CDR1 MNHEY and CDR2 SVGAGI. The chain's CDR3 is CASSYGQGWFEAFF. The CDR3, as DNA: TGTGCCAGCAGTTACGGACAGGGATGGTTCGAAGCTTTCTTT.

This chain joins TRBV4-3 and TRBJ2-7; maybe TRBD1 (6 bases). The CDR3 totals 14 residues. V shed 3 bases and J shed 3 bases, with 12 bases lying between them. Germline-derived CDR1 and CDR2 are LGHNA and YSLEER. The CDR3 region is CASSHLKDSYEQYF. The CDR3 DNA follows: TGCGCCAGCAGCCACCTTAAGGACAGCTACGAGCAGTACTTC.

V is TRBV2 and J is TRBJ2-1; TRBD1 aligns across 7 bases. CDR3 length: 14 amino acids. Germline trimming cut 5 bases from V and 9 bases from J; bases unmatched to any gene: 10. Germline CDR1 is SNHLY and CDR2 is FYNNEI. CDR3 amino acids: CASSWDSRYGEQFF. The CDR3 region has the DNA TGTGCCAGCAGTTGGGACAGCCGGTACGGTGAGCAGTTCTTC.

This clone has just a few counts. The CDR3 DNA sequence: TGCAGTGCTAGTGGCGGTTACGAGCAGTACTTC. It encodes CSASGGYEQYF. The rearrangement links TRBV20-1 to TRBJ2-7; D gene ambiguous. The germline V and J ends were trimmed by 3 bases and 4 bases, with 7 bases remaining between them. CDR1 and CDR2 (germline): DFQATT, SNEGSKA (reference sequence). CDR3 length equals 11 residues.

J is TRBJ2-7 and V is TRBV19; 7 bases fit TRBD2. The CDR3 is 16 residues long. CDR1 and CDR2 from the germline V gene are LNHDA and SQIVND (reference sequence). Losses at the gene ends were 5 bases for V and 4 bases for J; bases not matched to a gene: 14. CDR3 region: CASSPRWGRGGYEQYF. The CDR3 DNA sequence: TGTGCCAGTAGTCCCCGTTGGGGGAGGGGCGGTTACGAGCAGTACTTC.

CDR3 nucleotide sequence: TGCGCCAGCAGCTTGGACAGCCCGCACAATGAAAAACTGTTTTTT. Translated: CASSLDSPHNEKLFF. The J gene is TRBJ1-4, the V gene TRBV5-1; no clear D gene. The CDR3 loop spans 15 amino acids. Germline CDR1 is SGHRS and CDR2 is YFSETQ. V shed 0 bases and J shed 5 bases, with 11 bases lying between them. The variable domain in full, completed from reference TRBV5-1 and TRBJ1-4, reads KAGVTQTPRYLIKTRGQQVTLSCSPISGHRSVSWYQQTPGQGLQFLFEYFSETQRNKGNFPGRFSGRQFSNSRSEMNVSTLELGDSALYLCASSLDSPHNEKLFFGSGTQLSVL.

This chain joins TRBV7-2 and TRBJ2-2; D possibly corresponds to TRBD1 (5 bases). The V gene lost 5 bases and the J gene lost 0 bases, with 10 bases spanning the gap. The CDR3 length is 15 residues. Germline CDR1 SGHTA, CDR2 FQGNSA. In DNA, the CDR3 is TGTGCCAGCAGCCGTGACAGTTCGAACACCGGGGAGCTGTTTTTT. This sequence encodes CASSRDSSNTGELFF. Drawing the rest from reference TRBV7-2 and TRBJ2-2, the complete variable domain is GAGVSQSPSNKVTEKGKDVELRCDPISGHTALYWYRQSLGQGLEFLIYFQGNSAPDKSGLPSDRFSAERTGGSVSTLTIQRTQQEDSAVYLCASSRDSSNTGELFFGEGSRLTVL.

This clone was seen once. The DNA of the CDR3 is TGCAGCGTTGAAGTTCGGGAAAGGGGGTATGAGCAGTTCTTC. This encodes CSVEVRERGYEQFF. V and J are TRBV29-1 and TRBJ2-1; maybe TRBD1 (6 bases). CDR1 is SQVTM, CDR2 ANQGSEA, per germline. The CDR3 has 14 residues. The V end was cut by 1 base, the J end by 8 bases, with 15 bases between.

V usage is TRBV6-1 and J usage is TRBJ1-6; 7 nucleotides agree with TRBD1. The germline gives CDR1 MNHNS, CDR2 SASEGT. The CDR3 contains 14 residues. With 8 bases clipped from V and 10 bases from J, the junction kept 11 bases outside the gene matches. CDR3 loop: CASVLGGGGSPLHF. The CDR3 DNA reads TGTGCCAGCGTGTTAGGAGGGGGCGGGTCACCCCTCCACTTT.

V usage is TRBV29-1 and J usage is TRBJ1-2; D may be TRBD1 (5 bases). Germline lookup yields CDR1 SQVTM and CDR2 ANQGSEA. CDR3 length equals 14 residues. Trimming took 2 bases from V and 7 from J, leaving 17 bases between them. CDR3 bases: TGCAGCGTTGAATCTTTCCAGGGTCGGCGTGGCTACACCTTC. Encoded protein: CSVESFQGRRGYTF.

V is TRBV7-2 and J is TRBJ2-1, with 8 positions matching TRBD2. The V and J ends lost 2 bases and 10 bases, in that order; junction bases with no gene match: 13. This CDR3 is 16 amino acids long. Germline CDR1 and CDR2: SGHTA and FQGNSA. The CDR3: CASSLNLGGRTFEQFF. The CDR3 DNA sequence: TGTGCCAGCAGCTTAAACTTGGGCGGGAGGACTTTCGAGCAGTTCTTC.

The rearrangement links TRBV7-6 to TRBJ1-1, with D possibly being TRBD1 (5 bases). The CDR3 is made up of 12 amino acids. Germline CDR1 is SGHVS and CDR2 is FNYEAQ. Trimming cost V 1 base and J 11 bases, with 11 bases left between them. This CDR3 is CASSLVPQVAFF. The CDR3 nucleotides read TGTGCCAGCAGCTTAGTCCCACAGGTCGCTTTCTTT.

V gene TRBV19 combines with J gene TRBJ1-5; D ambiguous. Between the trimmed V and J ends, which lost 7 bases and 0 bases, there was a span of 13 bases. The CDR3 length is 15 residues. Germline V gene lookup returns CDR1 LNHDA and CDR2 SQIVND (reference sequence). CDR3 loop: CASMGQSNSNQPQHF. In DNA, the CDR3 is TGTGCCAGTATGGGCCAGAGTAATAGCAATCAGCCCCAGCATTTT.

This clone was found a few times. This chain links TRBV5-4 with TRBJ2-7; TRBD1 matches 7 bases. This CDR3 has 14 amino acids. After removal of 3 bases from V and 8 bases from J, the junction contained 11 bases not matched to a gene. Germline lookup yields CDR1 SGHNT and CDR2 YYREEE (reference sequence). In DNA form, the CDR3 reads TGTGCCAGCAGCTACACAGGGGCCACACGCAAGCAGTACTTC. Its protein product is CASSYTGATRKQYF. The entire variable domain, with the rest obtained from reference TRBV5-4 and TRBJ2-7, is as follows: ETGVTQSPTHLIKTRGQQVTLRCSSQSGHNTVSWYQQALGQGPQFIFQYYREEENGRGNFPPRFSGLQFPNYSSELNVNALELDDSALYLCASSYTGATRKQYFGPGTRLTVT.

The V call is TRBV6-1, the J call TRBJ2-7, with a tentative D call TRBD1 (6 bases). The CDR3 extends over 13 amino acids. Between the trimmed V and J ends, which lost 4 bases and 5 bases, there was a span of 12 bases. CDR1 MNHNS and CDR2 SASEGT come from the germline V gene. The CDR3 is CASSANRANEQYF. The CDR3 nucleotides read TGTGCCAGCAGTGCGAACAGGGCCAACGAGCAGTACTTC.

The V and J genes are TRBV7-2 and TRBJ1-5; 8 bases match TRBD1. The V gene end was trimmed by 3 bases and the J gene end by 2 bases; junction bases not matched to a gene: 3. The CDR3 extends over 15 amino acids. CDR1 and CDR2 (germline): SGHTA, FQGNSA. The CDR3 protein is CASSLTGDRNQPQHF. The CDR3 region has the DNA TGTGCCAGCAGCTTGACAGGGGATCGCAATCAGCCCCAGCATTTT.

V is TRBV9 and J is TRBJ2-6; the D gene is possibly TRBD2 (5 bases). Trimming removed 5 bases at V and 0 bases at J, with 12 bases between. The germline gives CDR1 SGDLS, CDR2 YYNGEE. This CDR3 has 16 residues. This CDR3 is CASRGRGASGANVLTF. The CDR3 DNA is TGTGCCAGCAGGGGGAGAGGTGCCTCTGGGGCCAACGTCCTGACTTTC.